This T cell receptor (beta chain) was profiled in a study of T-cell reconstitution after alpha-beta-depleted transplantation in children. Broader study findings: In patients about two months after transplant, alpha-beta T cells reportedly arose from several hundred expanded graft clones. One year after transplant, T-cell counts and diversity came mostly from newly produced T cells.

V lost 3 bases, J lost 6 bases, and 23 bases lay in between. This CDR3 comprises 17 residues. Germline CDR1 and CDR2: DFQATT and SNEGSKA (reference sequence). A library of TCRbeta sequences, prepared with unique molecular identifiers, was generated. TCRdb re-analysed the PCR reads in MiXCR, keeping a single row per CDR3 protein. The sample lists hundreds of thousands of distinct CDR3 sequences, approximately 15% seen once, with just under 5% in the top ten. In the case of this clonotype: Antigen specificity is unknown.

This sample comprised PBMCs, mostly from graft donor cells, obtained 360 days after TCRalphabeta/CD19-depleted stem cell transplant. The TCR sequence derives from a male patient younger than 18 who had a stem cell transplant for acute lymphoblastic leukemia, so the T cells may come from the graft donor. The gene calls are TRBV20-1 and TRBJ2-2; D tentatively fits TRBD1 or TRBD2 (5 bases each). The CDR3 DNA reads as TGCAGTGCTAGTTCCGGGACCCAGGGTGGCTTCGCCGGGGAGCTGTTTTTT. Encoded protein: CSASSGTQGGFAGELFF.